This passage covers 29 T cell receptor beta chains from one sample sequenced in a study of blood T cell repertoires in COVID-19. Profiling relied on immunoSEQ multiplex PCR, and the TCRdb table lists in-frame clones only, not all of them. The table records around 250,000 clones, 70% to 90% of them present only once. Input material: PBMCs or T cells enriched from blood (not recorded which). The receptors were sampled from a woman in her forties or fifties with acute COVID-19.

The V call is TRBV5-1, the J call TRBJ2-1, with 9 bases that match TRBD2. This CDR3 has 15 amino acids. Looked up from germline, CDR1 is SGHRS and CDR2 is YFSETQ. The V gene end was trimmed by 5 bases and the J gene end by 7 bases; junction bases not matched to a gene: 10. The CDR3 nucleotides are TGCGCCAGCAGGTATGGGACTAGCAGGGGGAATGAGCAGTTCTTC. Translation gives CASRYGTSRGNEQFF.

This chain connects TRBV5-1 to TRBJ1-3, with a tentative D call TRBD1 (6 bases). Germline-derived CDR1 and CDR2 are SGHRS and YFSETQ. Trimming took off 3 bases at V and 2 bases at J, with 12 bases between the two ends. This CDR3 spans 15 amino acids. CDR3 sequence: CASSSTGYAGNTIYF. CDR3 nucleotides: TGCGCCAGCAGCTCCACAGGGTATGCTGGAAACACCATATATTTT. The variable domain in full, completed from reference TRBV5-1 and TRBJ1-3, reads KAGVTQTPRYLIKTRGQQVTLSCSPISGHRSVSWYQQTPGQGLQFLFEYFSETQRNKGNFPGRFSGRQFSNSRSEMNVSTLELGDSALYLCASSSTGYAGNTIYFGEGSWLTVV.

The V gene is TRBV19, the J gene TRBJ2-7, with D possibly matching TRBD1 (6 bases). Germline V CDR1 and CDR2: LNHDA, SQIVND (reference sequence). The CDR3 totals 14 residues. The V end was cut by 3 bases, the J end by 3 bases, with 12 bases between. CDR3 sequence: CASSIGTLSYEQYF. The CDR3 nucleotides are TGTGCCAGTAGTATTGGGACACTCAGCTACGAGCAGTACTTC.

The chain is built from TRBV6-5 and TRBJ1-6; 9 positions match TRBD1. The junction had 6 bases not matched to a gene; V was cut back by 5 bases and J by 7 bases. The germline CDR1 and CDR2 sequences are MNHEY and SVGAGI. This CDR3 is built from 15 residues. For the CDR3, the DNA is TGTGCCAGCAGTCAACCGGGACAGGGCAATTCACCCCTCCACTTT. It specifies CASSQPGQGNSPLHF.

The chain links TRBV18 to TRBJ1-5; a weak D match, TRBD1 (6 bases). Trimming stripped 5 bases from V and 4 bases from J, with 15 bases between. The CDR3 has 15 amino acids. CDR1 is KGHSH and CDR2 is LQKENI in the germline V gene. CDR3: CASSDKTGQNQPQHF. CDR3 in DNA: TGTGCCAGCTCAGACAAGACAGGACAGAATCAGCCCCAGCATTTT.

The chain has TRBV30 and TRBJ1-1; TRBD1 agrees at 8 bases. The CDR3 is made up of 20 amino acids. The germline gives CDR1 GTSNPN, CDR2 SVGIG (reference sequence). The V gene end was trimmed by 1 base and the J gene end by 1 base; junction bases not matched to a gene: 20. CDR3 DNA sequence: TGTGCCTGGAGTGCGGACAGGGCGACGCGATCGGGCTTTGGGAACACTGAAGCTTTCTTT. This sequence encodes CAWSADRATRSGFGNTEAFF. Complete variable domain (other parts from reference TRBV30 and TRBJ1-1): SQTIHQWPATLVQPVGSPLSLECTVEGTSNPNLYWYRQAAGRGLQLLFYSVGIGQISSEVPQNLSASRPQDRQFILSSKKLLLSDSGFYLCAWSADRATRSGFGNTEAFFGQGTRLTVV.

The chain joins TRBV19 to TRBJ2-3; 10 nucleotides match TRBD2. CDR3 size: 16 residues. Trimming cost V 3 bases and J 1 base; bases outside gene matches: 4. Germline lookup yields CDR1 LNHDA and CDR2 SQIVND (reference sequence). The CDR3 region has the DNA TGTGCCAGTAGTATTACTAGCGGGGTGGGCACAGATACGCAGTATTTT. Translation gives CASSITSGVGTDTQYF.

Only a few counts were recorded for this clone. The chain links TRBV7-2 to TRBJ2-5; 9 bases are a match to TRBD2. Per the germline V gene, CDR1 is SGHTA and CDR2 is FQGNSA. Trimming took 7 bases from V and 2 from J; bases not matched to a gene: 8. CDR3 size: 15 residues. CDR3: CASTTSGGIQETQYF. CDR3 nucleotide sequence: TGTGCCAGCACCACGAGCGGGGGGATACAAGAGACCCAGTACTTC.

This chain uses TRBV19 with TRBJ2-7; TRBD1 matches at 9 bases. The CDR3 length is 15 residues. V shed 4 bases, J shed 3 bases, and the junction held 7 bases outside the gene matches. The germline gives CDR1 LNHDA, CDR2 SQIVND (reference sequence). The CDR3 protein is CASSKGGQGNYEQYF. DNA for the CDR3: TGTGCCAGTAGTAAAGGGGGACAGGGTAACTACGAGCAGTACTTC.

The chain has TRBV12-5 and TRBJ1-5, with D possibly matching TRBD1 (6 bases). The germline CDR1 and CDR2 sequences are LGHNT and FRNRAP. There are 15 residues in the CDR3. The V end was cut by 1 base, the J end by 0 bases, with 7 bases between. The CDR3: CASGLGTVSNQPQHF. The CDR3, as DNA: TGTGCTAGTGGTTTGGGGACAGTTAGCAATCAGCCCCAGCATTTT.

This clone was seen only once. The chain carries TRBV19 and TRBJ1-5, with TRBD1 matching 8 bases. This CDR3 has 14 residues. Trimming at V came to 6 bases and at J to 3 bases, leaving 4 bases not matched to a gene. Germline CDR1 is LNHDA and CDR2 is SQIVND (reference sequence). The CDR3, as DNA: TGTGCCAGTAGGACACAGGGGGACAATCAGCCCCAGCATTTT. Translation: CASRTQGDNQPQHF.

This sequence joins TRBV7-9 and TRBJ1-5, with D possibly matching TRBD1 (6 bases). CDR1 is SEHNR, CDR2 FQNEAQ, per germline (reference sequence). The CDR3 consists of 16 residues. V shed 5 bases and J shed 6 bases, with 20 bases lying between them. The CDR3 loop is CASSQGGGLRGQPQHF. The CDR3 bases are TGTGCCAGCAGCCAAGGCGGTGGGCTCAGGGGTCAGCCCCAGCATTTT.

This clone was seen a few times. The genes are TRBV19 and TRBJ1-2, with 11 positions matching TRBD1. Germline lookup yields CDR1 LNHDA and CDR2 SQIVND (reference sequence). The CDR3 is 16 amino acids. V lost 3 bases, J lost 4 bases, and 7 bases stayed unmatched. The CDR3 reads CASSIGQGATSYGYTF. In DNA, the CDR3 is TGTGCCAGTAGTATCGGACAGGGGGCTACAAGCTATGGCTACACCTTC.

V usage is TRBV7-8 and J usage is TRBJ2-3; 12 nucleotides match TRBD2. Germline V gene lookup returns CDR1 SGHVS and CDR2 FQNEAQ. CDR3 length equals 17 residues. The junction had 12 bases not matched to a gene; V was cut back by 5 bases and J by 6 bases. The CDR3 spells CASSRLASGGAHDTQYF. In nucleotides, the CDR3 is TGTGCCAGCAGCCGTCTGGCTAGCGGGGGGGCCCACGATACGCAGTATTTT.

V usage is TRBV30 and J usage is TRBJ2-2; a possible D gene is TRBD1 (5 bases). The germline V gene has CDR1 GTSNPN and CDR2 SVGIG (reference sequence). The CDR3 contains 13 residues. V lost 4 bases to trimming and J lost 3 bases, with 9 bases between them. The CDR3 protein is CAWNLQDTGELFF. In DNA form, the CDR3 reads TGTGCCTGGAATCTACAGGACACCGGGGAGCTGTTTTTT.

The chain joins TRBV28 to TRBJ2-6, with 9 bases identical to TRBD1. Germline V gene lookup returns CDR1 MDHEN and CDR2 SYDVKM. V was clipped by 5 bases and J by 3 bases; unmatched bases: 5. The CDR3 covers 16 residues. CDR3 in amino acids: CASSHRGQIGANVLTF. The CDR3 nucleotides read TGTGCCAGCAGTCACAGGGGGCAGATTGGGGCCAACGTCCTGACTTTC.

CDR3 sequence (DNA): TGTGCCAGCAGTTTATCGTACAGGGGGAATAATGAAAAACTGTTTTTT. It encodes CASSLSYRGNNEKLFF. V is TRBV27 and J is TRBJ1-4; 8 positions agree with TRBD1. CDR1 MNHEY and CDR2 SMNVEV come from the germline V gene (reference sequence). The length of the CDR3 is 16 residues. V was clipped by 0 bases and J by 4 bases; unmatched bases: 4.

V gene TRBV7-2 combines with J gene TRBJ2-1; TRBD2 agrees at 14 bases. Germline V gene lookup returns CDR1 SGHTA and CDR2 FQGNSA. V trimming: 5 bases; J trimming: 10 bases; junction bases outside the gene matches: 7. This CDR3 region has 15 residues. The CDR3 protein is CASSKTSGGVWEQFF. CDR3 coding DNA: TGTGCCAGCAGCAAGACTAGCGGGGGGGTATGGGAGCAGTTCTTC.

The rearrangement uses TRBV2 and TRBJ1-2; D not certain. This CDR3 has 13 amino acids. V lost 6 bases to trimming and J lost 5 bases, with 13 bases between them. Germline V CDR1 and CDR2: SNHLY, FYNNEI. CDR3 nucleotide sequence: TGTGCCAGCAGCAGAGGCCCGTCTTATGGCTACACCTTC. It codes for CASSRGPSYGYTF.

The chain uses TRBV6-5 and TRBJ1-2, with 8 positions matching TRBD1. Germline-derived CDR1 and CDR2 are MNHEY and SVGAGI. The CDR3 loop spans 15 amino acids. V lost 6 bases, J lost 0 bases, and 6 bases stayed unmatched. The CDR3 sequence is CASRNPTGANYGYTF. The CDR3 nucleotides read TGTGCCAGCAGGAACCCGACAGGGGCTAACTATGGCTACACCTTC.

The chain couples TRBV10-2 to TRBJ1-1; 8 bases are shared with TRBD1. The CDR3 loop spans 14 amino acids. Germline V gene lookup returns CDR1 WSHSY and CDR2 SAAADI. V shed 5 bases, J shed 5 bases, and the junction held 7 bases outside the gene matches. The CDR3 loop reads CASSTQGARTEAFF. In DNA, the CDR3 is TGCGCCAGCAGTACTCAGGGGGCGAGGACTGAAGCTTTCTTT.

V and J are TRBV30 and TRBJ1-2, with D unresolved. The V and J ends lost 0 bases and 5 bases respectively, with 10 bases between them. Germline V gene lookup returns CDR1 GTSNPN and CDR2 SVGIG (reference sequence). The CDR3 has 13 amino acids. The CDR3 nucleotides are TGTGCCTGGAGTGTATACGGGGATTATGGCTACACCTTC. Translation: CAWSVYGDYGYTF.

The chain has TRBV2 and TRBJ1-1, with D possibly TRBD1 on 5 matching bases. Trimming took off 6 bases at V and 6 bases at J, with 14 bases between the two ends. The CDR3 extends over 13 amino acids. Germline CDR1 and CDR2: SNHLY and FYNNEI. This CDR3 is CASSGTWGAEAFF. The DNA for the CDR3 is TGTGCCAGCAGCGGAACCTGGGGGGCTGAAGCTTTCTTT.

Ten or more counts support this clone. V gene TRBV27 combines with J gene TRBJ1-1; D not certain. The CDR3 is 16 residues long. Between the trimmed V and J ends, which lost 3 bases and 1 base, there was a span of 15 bases. The germline V gene has CDR1 MNHEY and CDR2 SMNVEV (reference sequence). DNA of the CDR3: TGTGCCAGCAGTTTCACTTCTTCGAGGGAGAACACTGAAGCTTTCTTT. This translates into CASSFTSSRENTEAFF.

The rearrangement uses TRBV15 and TRBJ1-6; 7 nucleotides match TRBD1. The CDR3 sequence is 16 residues long. CDR1 is LNHNV, CDR2 YYDKDF, per germline (reference sequence). Losses at the gene ends were 0 bases for V and 3 bases for J; bases not matched to a gene: 2. CDR3 in amino acids: CATSRERDSYNSPLHF. DNA for the CDR3: TGTGCCACCAGCAGAGAGAGGGACAGCTATAATTCACCCCTCCACTTT. Filled out from reference TRBV15 and TRBJ1-6, the complete variable domain reads DAMVIQNPRYQVTQFGKPVTLSCSQTLNHNVMYWYQQKSSQAPKLLFHYYDKDFNNEADTPDNFQSRRPNTSFCFLDIRSPGLGDTAMYLCATSRERDSYNSPLHFGNGTRLTVT.

To note about this clone: The same CDR3 arises from other DNA sequences in this sample as well. The chain couples TRBV6-6 to TRBJ1-3; TRBD1 might be the D (5 bases). Germline V gives CDR1 MNHNY, CDR2 SVGAGI (reference sequence). This CDR3 contains 17 residues. V lost 5 bases to trimming and J lost 2 bases, with 19 bases between them. This CDR3 reads CASSPLGGGLAGNTIYF. The CDR3 nucleotides read TGTGCCAGCAGTCCTCTCGGCGGGGGACTCGCTGGAAACACCATATATTTT.

This clone was detected only once. The chain combines TRBV7-9 with TRBJ2-7; a possible D gene is TRBD1 (5 bases). Trimming removed 2 bases from V and 2 bases from J, with 10 bases in between. This CDR3 is built from 14 residues. The germline V gene encodes CDR1 SEHNR and CDR2 FQNEAQ (reference sequence). DNA for the CDR3: TGTGCCAGCAGCTTAAAGGGGAATCCCTACGAGCAGTACTTC. It yields the protein CASSLKGNPYEQYF.

The gene calls are TRBV30 and TRBJ2-5, with D perhaps matching TRBD2 (7 bases). The germline gives CDR1 GTSNPN, CDR2 SVGIG (reference sequence). There are 14 residues in the CDR3. Trimming removed 0 bases from V and 6 bases from J, with 14 bases in between. The CDR3 nucleotides read TGTGCCTGGAGTGTACGGGGGGCTTGGAAGACCCAGTACTTC. Amino acids: CAWSVRGAWKTQYF.

This rearrangement joins TRBV29-1 to TRBJ1-4, with a weak D call TRBD1 (6 bases). Germline CDR1 reads SQVTM; CDR2 reads ANQGSEA. V shed 6 bases and J shed 5 bases, with 16 bases lying between them. The CDR3 has 14 amino acids. The CDR3 region has the DNA TGCAGCGTCGCCCCGGGGGGCGTCAATGAAAAACTGTTTTTT. This sequence encodes CSVAPGGVNEKLFF.